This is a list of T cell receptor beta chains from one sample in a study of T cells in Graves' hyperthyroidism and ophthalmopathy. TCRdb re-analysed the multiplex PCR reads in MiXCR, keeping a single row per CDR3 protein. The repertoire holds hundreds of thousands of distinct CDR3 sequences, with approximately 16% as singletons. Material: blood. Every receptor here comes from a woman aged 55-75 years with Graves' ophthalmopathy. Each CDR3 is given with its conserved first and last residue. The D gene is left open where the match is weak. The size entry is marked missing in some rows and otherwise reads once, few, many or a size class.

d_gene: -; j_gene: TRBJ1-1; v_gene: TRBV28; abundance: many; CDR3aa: CASKAAFMNTEAFF; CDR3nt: TGTGCCAGCAAGGCCGCTTTCATGAACACTGAAGCTTTCTTT
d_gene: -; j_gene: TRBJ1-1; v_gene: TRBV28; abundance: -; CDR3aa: CASSSPGQRDTEAFF; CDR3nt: TGTGCCAGCAGTTCTCCAGGACAGAGGGACACTGAAGCTTTCTTT
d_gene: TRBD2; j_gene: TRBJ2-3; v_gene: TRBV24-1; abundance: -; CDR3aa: CATSEGGSIDTQYF; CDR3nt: TGTGCCACCAGTGAAGGCGGGAGCATAGATACGCAGTATTTT
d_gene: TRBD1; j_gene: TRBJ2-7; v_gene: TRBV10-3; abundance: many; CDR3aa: CAISDGTGSYEQYF; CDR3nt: TGTGCCATCAGTGACGGGACAGGCTCCTACGAGCAGTACTTC
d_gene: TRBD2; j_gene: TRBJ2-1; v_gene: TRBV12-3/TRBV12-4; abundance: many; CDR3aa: CASSFRTSGNEQFF; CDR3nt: TGTGCCAGCAGCTTCAGGACTAGCGGCAATGAGCAGTTCTTC
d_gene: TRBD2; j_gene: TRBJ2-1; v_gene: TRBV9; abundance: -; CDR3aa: CASSVSSGRFYNEQFF; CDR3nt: TGTGCCAGCAGCGTATCTAGCGGGAGATTCTACAATGAGCAGTTCTTC
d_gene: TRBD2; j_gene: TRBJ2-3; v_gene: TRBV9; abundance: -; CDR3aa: CASSVAALAGASTDTQYF; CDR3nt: TGTGCCAGCAGCGTCGCCGCCCTAGCGGGGGCTAGCACAGATACGCAGTATTTT
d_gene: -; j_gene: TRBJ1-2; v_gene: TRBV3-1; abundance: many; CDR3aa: CASSQVLNSYGYTF; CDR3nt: TGTGCCAGCAGCCAAGTTTTGAATAGCTATGGCTACACCTTC
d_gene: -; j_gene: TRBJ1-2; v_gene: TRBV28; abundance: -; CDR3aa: CASSFQGRFGYGYTF; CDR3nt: TGTGCCAGCAGTTTCCAGGGGCGGTTTGGGTATGGCTACACCTTC
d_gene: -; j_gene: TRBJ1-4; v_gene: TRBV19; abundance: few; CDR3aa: CASRTSRPTNEKLFF; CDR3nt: TGTGCCTCGCGGACCTCCCGACCGACTAATGAAAAACTGTTTTTT
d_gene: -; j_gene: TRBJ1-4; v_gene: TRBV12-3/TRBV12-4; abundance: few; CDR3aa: CASNQGLPNEKLFF; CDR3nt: TGTGCCAGCAACCAGGGGCTTCCTAATGAAAAACTGTTTTTT
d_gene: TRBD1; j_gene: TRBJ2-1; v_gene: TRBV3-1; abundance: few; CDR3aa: CASSQRLRSGGYNEQFF; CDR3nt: TGTGCCAGCAGCCAAAGGTTAAGGTCAGGGGGCTACAATGAGCAGTTCTTC
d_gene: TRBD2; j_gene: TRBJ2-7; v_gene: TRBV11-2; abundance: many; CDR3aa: CASSPRTSSPSYEQYF; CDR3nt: TGTGCCAGCAGCCCTAGGACTAGCAGCCCCTCCTACGAGCAGTACTTC
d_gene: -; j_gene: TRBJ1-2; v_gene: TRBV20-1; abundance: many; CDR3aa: CSARDDSPYGYTF; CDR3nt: TGCAGTGCTAGAGATGACAGCCCCTATGGCTACACCTTC
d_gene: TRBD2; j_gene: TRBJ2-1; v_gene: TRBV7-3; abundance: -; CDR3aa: CASSLTAGDNEQFF; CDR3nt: TGTGCCAGCAGCTTAACGGCGGGAGACAATGAGCAGTTCTTC
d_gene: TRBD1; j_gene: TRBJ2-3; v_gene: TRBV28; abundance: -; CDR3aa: CASSSPGTGVADTQYF; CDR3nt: TGTGCCAGCAGTTCCCCTGGGACAGGGGTCGCAGATACGCAGTATTTT
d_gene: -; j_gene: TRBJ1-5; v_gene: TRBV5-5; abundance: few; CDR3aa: CASSLSQGAANQPQHF; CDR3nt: TGTGCCAGCAGCTTATCGCAGGGAGCCGCCAATCAGCCCCAGCATTTT
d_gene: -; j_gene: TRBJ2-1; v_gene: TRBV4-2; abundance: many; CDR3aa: CASSHGAREEQFF; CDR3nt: TGTGCCAGCAGTCATGGGGCGCGGGAAGAGCAGTTCTTC
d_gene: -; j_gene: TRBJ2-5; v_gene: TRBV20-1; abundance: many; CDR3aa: CSARDAVLASETQYF; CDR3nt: TGCAGTGCTAGAGATGCCGTTCTAGCGAGCGAGACCCAGTACTTC
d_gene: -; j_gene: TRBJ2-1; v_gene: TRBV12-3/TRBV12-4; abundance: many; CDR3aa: CASRLGGSADYNEQFF; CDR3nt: TGTGCCAGCAGGCTGGGTGGGTCAGCGGACTACAATGAGCAGTTCTTC
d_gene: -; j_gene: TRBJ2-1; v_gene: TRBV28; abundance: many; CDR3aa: CASSLLRTINEQFF; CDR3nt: TGTGCCAGCAGTTTATTGCGGACGATCAATGAGCAGTTCTTC
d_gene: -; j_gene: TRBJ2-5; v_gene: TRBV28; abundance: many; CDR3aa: CASSHPTRYQRQETQYF; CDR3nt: TGTGCCAGCAGTCACCCCACGCGTTATCAGCGGCAAGAGACCCAGTACTTC
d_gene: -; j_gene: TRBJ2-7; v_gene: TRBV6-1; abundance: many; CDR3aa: CASSYAKDYEQYF; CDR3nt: TGTGCCAGCAGTTACGCCAAGGACTACGAGCAGTACTTC
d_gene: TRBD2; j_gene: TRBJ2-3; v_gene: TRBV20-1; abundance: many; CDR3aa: CSAREGGTDTQYF; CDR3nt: TGCAGTGCTAGAGAGGGGGGGACAGATACGCAGTATTTT
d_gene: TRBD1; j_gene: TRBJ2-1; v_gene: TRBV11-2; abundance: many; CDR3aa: CASSSTGGGVNEQFF; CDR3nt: TGTGCCAGCAGCTCCACAGGGGGCGGTGTCAATGAGCAGTTCTTC
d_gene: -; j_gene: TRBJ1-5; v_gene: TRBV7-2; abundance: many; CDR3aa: CASSRTGGLNQPQHF; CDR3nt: TGTGCCAGCAGCCGAACAGGAGGGCTTAATCAGCCCCAGCATTTT
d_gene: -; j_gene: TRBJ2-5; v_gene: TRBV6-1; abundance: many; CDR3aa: CASRFRGRGETQYF; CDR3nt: TGTGCCAGCAGATTCAGGGGAAGGGGGGAGACCCAGTACTTC
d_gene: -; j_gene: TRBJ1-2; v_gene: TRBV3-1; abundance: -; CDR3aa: CASSSSGYGYAF; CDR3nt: TGTGCCAGCAGCTCAAGTGGCTATGGCTACGCCTTC
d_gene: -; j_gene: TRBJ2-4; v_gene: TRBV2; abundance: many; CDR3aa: CASSESWLKNIQYF; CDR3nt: TGTGCCAGCAGTGAATCTTGGCTCAAAAACATTCAGTACTTC
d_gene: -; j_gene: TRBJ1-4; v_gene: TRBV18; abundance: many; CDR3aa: CASSPESVKLFF; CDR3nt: TGTGCCAGCTCACCAGAGAGTGTAAAACTGTTTTTT
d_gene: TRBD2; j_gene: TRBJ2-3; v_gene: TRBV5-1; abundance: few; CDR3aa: CASSLGSGGSRTDTQYF; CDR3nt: TGCGCCAGCAGCCTGGGGTCGGGAGGTTCACGCACAGATACGCAGTATTTT